A single sample gave rise to the 7 T cell receptor beta chains below, sequenced in a study of T cell clonotyping in hematopoietic cell transplantation. Assay used: immunoSEQ multiplex PCR; TCRdb lists only in-frame clones, some missing. The repertoire has 26,000 or so clones, approximately 96% of them found once; the top ten carry 1.1% to 1.5%. The sequencing sample was made of peripheral blood mononuclear cells. These receptors were collected from a man between 50 and 59 years old in good health. Some clones in this sample may be carry-over from other donors' samples.

The rearrangement joins TRBV6-5 to TRBJ1-1; possible D gene TRBD1, 5 bases. The CDR3 spans 15 residues. The ends were cut back, 8 bases at V and 1 base at J, with 17 bases in the middle. CDR1 and CDR2 (germline): MNHEY, SVGAGI. This CDR3 is CASRRPQVTNTEAFF. The DNA for the CDR3 is TGTGCCAGCCGAAGACCACAGGTGACGAACACTGAAGCTTTCTTT.

This clone was seen only once. The chain links TRBV30 to TRBJ1-5; 9 bases fit TRBD1. Looked up from germline, CDR1 is GTSNPN and CDR2 is SVGIG (reference sequence). Trimming removed 0 bases from V and 6 bases from J; junction bases left unmatched: 9. This CDR3 comprises 16 residues. CDR3 coding DNA: TGTGCCTGGAGTGTACGGAGACAGGGGGACGGTCAGCCCCAGCATTTT. Amino acids: CAWSVRRQGDGQPQHF.

CDR3 nucleotides: TGCGCCAGCAGCTTGGCCCAGGGGGCCTACGAGCAGTACTTC. Its protein product is CASSLAQGAYEQYF. This chain connects TRBV5-1 to TRBJ2-7; 7 nucleotides align to TRBD1. Looked up from germline, CDR1 is SGHRS and CDR2 is YFSETQ. This CDR3 contains 14 residues. J gave up 2 bases and V 0 bases, and 2 bases lay outside the gene matches.

The CDR3 here is CASSTTGDYGYTF. The CDR3 bases are TGTGCCAGCAGCACGACAGGGGACTATGGCTACACCTTC. The rearrangement joins TRBV9 to TRBJ1-2; 8 nucleotides agree with TRBD1. This CDR3 contains 13 residues. Germline values: CDR1 SGDLS, CDR2 YYNGEE. V shed 4 bases and J 3 bases; nucleotides not matched to a gene: 2.

The chain employs TRBV9 and TRBJ1-1, with 7 bases identical to TRBD1. The CDR3 length is 17 residues. From germline, CDR1 is SGDLS and CDR2 YYNGEE. The trim removed 3 bases at V and 4 bases at J, leaving 15 bases unmatched. CDR3: CASSGYTQGVEGTEAFF. Written as DNA, the CDR3 is TGTGCCAGCAGCGGATACACCCAGGGGGTGGAGGGCACTGAAGCTTTCTTT. The full variable domain, rest sourced from reference TRBV9 and TRBJ1-1, is DSGVTQTPKHLITATGQRVTLRCSPRSGDLSVYWYQQSLDQGLQFLIQYYNGEERAKGNILERFSAQQFPDLHSELNLSSLELGDSALYFCASSGYTQGVEGTEAFFGQGTRLTVV.

The chain joins TRBV7-2 to TRBJ1-1; D unresolved. The CDR3 covers 13 residues. The germline V gene encodes CDR1 SGHTA and CDR2 FQGNSA. Trimming took off 5 bases at V and 5 bases at J, with 12 bases between the two ends. CDR3 DNA: TGTGCCAGCAGCAGCAACGCCGGGACTGAAGCTTTCTTT. It is translated as CASSSNAGTEAFF.

A single count supports this clone. The chain links TRBV19 to TRBJ1-2; 8 positions agree with TRBD1. The CDR3 totals 16 residues. Trimming at V came to 1 base and at J to 7 bases, leaving 11 bases not matched to a gene. Germline V gives CDR1 LNHDA, CDR2 SQIVND (reference sequence). CDR3 coding DNA: TGTGCCAGTAGTATAGGCCCGGACAGGGTAACGGCTGGCTACACCTTC. Its protein is CASSIGPDRVTAGYTF.